Listed here are 28 T cell receptor beta chains from one sample, sequenced in a study of control samples from healthy donors and cancer patients. TCRdb keeps only in-frame clones here, not all; method: immunoSEQ multiplex PCR. Among roughly 180,000 clones listed, around 90% were seen once. The specimen was blood. The receptors were sampled from a woman aged 40 to 50 in good health.

The chain carries TRBV5-1 and TRBJ2-3; 12 bases map to TRBD2. CDR3 length: 15 amino acids. Trimming cost V 2 bases and J 6 bases; bases outside gene matches: 4. Germline CDR1 is SGHRS and CDR2 is YFSETQ. The CDR3 region has the DNA TGCGCCAGCAGCTTACTAGCGGGGGGTAAGGATACGCAGTATTTT. This sequence encodes CASSLLAGGKDTQYF.

V gene TRBV7-9 combines with J gene TRBJ1-1; D remains ambiguous. CDR3 length equals 14 residues. Trimming removed 5 bases at V and 0 bases at J, with 10 bases between. Germline-derived CDR1 and CDR2 are SEHNR and FQNEAQ (reference sequence). The CDR3: CASSEIEMNTEAFF. The CDR3 DNA sequence: TGTGCCAGCAGCGAGATAGAGATGAACACTGAAGCTTTCTTT.

V is TRBV5-1 and J is TRBJ2-1, with 11 positions matching TRBD2. Germline V gene sequence: CDR1 SGHRS, CDR2 YFSETQ. The CDR3 consists of 15 residues. V shed 3 bases and J 4 bases; nucleotides not matched to a gene: 3. The CDR3 sequence is CASSWASGGYNEQFF. CDR3 DNA sequence: TGCGCCAGCAGCTGGGCTAGCGGGGGGTACAATGAGCAGTTCTTC.

This chain links TRBV20-1 with TRBJ2-7, with D unclear. The CDR3 runs to 11 residues. V lost 8 bases, J lost 2 bases, and 10 bases lay in between. CDR1 is DFQATT, CDR2 SNEGSKA, per germline (reference sequence). For the CDR3, the DNA is TGCAGTACAGTGGGCCCCTACGAGCAGTACTTC. Its translation is CSTVGPYEQYF.

The sample holds one count of this clone. The rearrangement uses TRBV10-3 and TRBJ1-5, with D possibly being TRBD1 (5 bases). Germline CDR1 ENHRY, CDR2 SYGVKD. V lost 6 bases to trimming and J lost 5 bases, with 11 bases between them. This CDR3 is 13 amino acids long. The DNA of the CDR3 is TGTGCCATCAGCGGGACCCGGGATCAGCCCCAGCATTTT. The encoded protein is CAISGTRDQPQHF.

Details on this clone: The same CDR3 is also encoded by other DNA sequences in this sample. The genes are TRBV2 and TRBJ1-2; maybe TRBD1 (6 bases). Germline V gene data show CDR1 as SNHLY and CDR2 as FYNNEI. The CDR3 extends over 12 amino acids. V lost 1 base, J lost 8 bases, and 8 bases lay in between. The chain's CDR3 is CASSEGGGGYTF. The CDR3 nucleotides are TGTGCCAGCAGTGAAGGCGGGGGCGGCTACACCTTC.

This chain connects TRBV7-8 to TRBJ2-7; 9 nucleotides line up with TRBD1. The CDR3 covers 14 residues. The germline V gene has CDR1 SGHVS and CDR2 FQNEAQ. Trimming at V came to 1 base and at J to 5 bases, leaving 3 bases not matched to a gene. The CDR3 DNA reads TGTGCCAGCAGCTTAGAGGGACAGGGTAACGAGCAGTACTTC. Translated, it gives CASSLEGQGNEQYF.

The CDR3 is CSPHYTDTQYF. CDR3 in DNA: TGCAGTCCACATTACACAGATACGCAGTATTTT. The chain carries TRBV20-1 and TRBJ2-3; D uncertain. Germline loops: CDR1 DFQATT, CDR2 SNEGSKA (reference sequence). The CDR3 spans 11 residues. Trimming stripped 8 bases from V and 2 bases from J, with 8 bases between.

The rearrangement uses TRBV5-1 and TRBJ1-1, with a tentative D call TRBD1 (5 bases). Germline V gene data show CDR1 as SGHRS and CDR2 as YFSETQ. CDR3 length: 16 residues. Trimming pared 2 bases from V and 4 bases from J, leaving 18 bases between. The CDR3 nucleotides are TGCGCCAGCAGCTTTGAAAGGTTGGGGGTGGGCACTGAAGCTTTCTTT. Encoded protein: CASSFERLGVGTEAFF. Variable domain in full (rest from reference TRBV5-1 and TRBJ1-1): KAGVTQTPRYLIKTRGQQVTLSCSPISGHRSVSWYQQTPGQGLQFLFEYFSETQRNKGNFPGRFSGRQFSNSRSEMNVSTLELGDSALYLCASSFERLGVGTEAFFGQGTRLTVV.

The CDR3 sequence: CASSMGKFQPQHF. CDR3 coding DNA: TGTGCCAGTAGTATGGGGAAGTTCCAGCCCCAGCATTTT. The chain joins TRBV19 to TRBJ1-5; D not certain. Germline V gene lookup returns CDR1 LNHDA and CDR2 SQIVND (reference sequence). The V end lost 3 bases, the J end lost 7 bases, and 10 bases lay between the germline ends. This CDR3 is built from 13 residues.

This clone was seen only once. The chain employs TRBV29-1 and TRBJ2-1, with TRBD1 identical over 8 bases. The CDR3 length is 14 residues. V gave up 6 bases and J gave up 4 bases; unmatched junction bases: 8. Germline V gives CDR1 SQVTM, CDR2 ANQGSEA. CDR3 protein: CSVVDRVIYNEQFF. The CDR3 nucleotides read TGCAGCGTGGTGGACAGGGTCATATACAATGAGCAGTTCTTC.

The CDR3 DNA follows: TGTGCCAGTAGGGCTGGCAGATTCAATGAAAAACTGTTTTTT. It yields the protein CASRAGRFNEKLFF. The rearrangement links TRBV19 to TRBJ1-4; no firm D call. The CDR3 covers 14 residues. With 6 bases removed from V and 5 bases from J, the gap between germline ends came to 13 bases. Germline lookup yields CDR1 LNHDA and CDR2 SQIVND (reference sequence). The complete variable domain, with remaining parts taken from reference TRBV19 and TRBJ1-4, reads DGGITQSPKYLFRKEGQNVTLSCEQNLNHDAMYWYRQDPGQGLRLIYYSQIVNDFQKGDIAEGYSVSREKKESFPLTVTSAQKNPTAFYLCASRAGRFNEKLFFGSGTQLSVL.

The rearrangement uses TRBV19 and TRBJ1-2; 12 nucleotides align to TRBD1. Germline V gives CDR1 LNHDA, CDR2 SQIVND (reference sequence). V lost 9 bases and J lost 4; bases outside the gene matches: 9. There are 15 residues in the CDR3. CDR3: CASTGTGGLFYGYTF. The CDR3 DNA reads TGTGCCAGCACCGGGACAGGGGGCTTATTCTATGGCTACACCTTC.

This chain's CDR3 is CASSLLGASNEKLFF. In nucleotides, the CDR3 is TGTGCCAGCAGTTTACTGGGGGCGTCTAATGAAAAACTGTTTTTT. The chain employs TRBV28 and TRBJ1-4; D might be TRBD1 (6 bases). V lost 2 bases to trimming and J lost 3 bases, with 10 bases between them. The CDR3 loop spans 15 amino acids. The germline V gene encodes CDR1 MDHEN and CDR2 SYDVKM.

V is TRBV5-5 and J is TRBJ2-5, with TRBD1 as a possible D gene (6 bases). The CDR3 extends over 16 amino acids. Germline CDR1 is SGHKS and CDR2 is YYEKEE (reference sequence). Trimming pared 3 bases from V and 0 bases from J, leaving 15 bases between. DNA of the CDR3: TGTGCCAGCAGCTCTGATGGGGGCCGGTACCAAGAGACCCAGTACTTC. It is translated as CASSSDGGRYQETQYF.

The chain carries TRBV29-1 and TRBJ1-2; maybe TRBD1 (6 bases). CDR1 is SQVTM and CDR2 is ANQGSEA in the germline V gene. With 7 bases removed from V and 3 bases from J, the gap between germline ends came to 15 bases. This CDR3 has 13 residues. In DNA, the CDR3 is TGCAGCGCTGAGGACAACAGGGACTATGGCTACACCTTC. As protein: CSAEDNRDYGYTF. The whole variable domain, remainder taken from reference TRBV29-1 and TRBJ1-2, is SAVISQKPSRDICQRGTSLTIQCQVDSQVTMMFWYRQQPGQSLTLIATANQGSEATYESGFVIDKFPISRPNLTFSTLTVSNMSPEDSSIYLCSAEDNRDYGYTFGSGTRLTVV.

This chain joins TRBV6-5 and TRBJ1-5, with unresolved D. Germline CDR1 is MNHEY and CDR2 is SVGAGI. Trimming took off 2 bases at V and 7 bases at J, with 12 bases between the two ends. The length of the CDR3 is 14 residues. CDR3 DNA: TGTGCCAGCAGTTACAACCCCGGGAACCAGCCCCAGCATTTT. Residues: CASSYNPGNQPQHF.

This rearrangement joins TRBV19 to TRBJ1-1; D gene ambiguous. The CDR3 contains 15 residues. Germline loops: CDR1 LNHDA, CDR2 SQIVND (reference sequence). V was cut by 0 bases and J by 2 bases, with 10 bases left in between. CDR3 residues: CASSIESAGNTEAFF. Written as DNA, the CDR3 is TGTGCCAGTAGTATAGAATCCGCGGGAAACACTGAAGCTTTCTTT.

Concerning this clone itself: At the DNA level, this CDR3 is encoded by other sequences in the same sample as well. The gene calls are TRBV9 and TRBJ1-4, with 8 bases identical to TRBD1. The CDR3 spans 14 residues. Germline lookup yields CDR1 SGDLS and CDR2 YYNGEE. Losses at the gene ends were 2 bases for V and 8 bases for J; bases not matched to a gene: 5. For the CDR3, the DNA is TGTGCCAGCAGCGTCGGACAGGGAAGAGAAAAACTGTTTTTT. Translating gives CASSVGQGREKLFF.

V gene TRBV28 combines with J gene TRBJ1-3; D gene unclear. CDR1 is MDHEN, CDR2 SYDVKM, per germline. Trimming removed 10 bases at V and 0 bases at J, with 7 bases between. This CDR3 spans 12 amino acids. The CDR3 here is CATRSSGNTIYF. The CDR3, as DNA: TGTGCCACCAGGTCCTCTGGAAACACCATATATTTT. The variable domain in full, with the rest retrieved from reference TRBV28 and TRBJ1-3, is DVKVTQSSRYLVKRTGEKVFLECVQDMDHENMFWYRQDPGLGLRLIYFSYDVKMKEKGDIPEGYSVSREKKERFSLILESASTNQTSMYLCATRSSGNTIYFGEGSWLTVV.

The chain joins TRBV6-5 to TRBJ2-1; no reliable D call. The ends were cut back, 2 bases at V and 0 bases at J, with 8 bases in the middle. From germline, CDR1 is MNHEY and CDR2 SVGAGI. CDR3 length: 15 amino acids. The CDR3 nucleotides are TGTGCCAGCAGTTACGGAATGAGCTCCTACAATGAGCAGTTCTTC. This codes for CASSYGMSSYNEQFF.

With regard to this clone: The junction departs from germline at one end; a sequencing error may be responsible. Other DNA sequences in this sample translate to the same CDR3. The chain has TRBV7-9 and TRBJ2-5, with a tentative D call TRBD1 (6 bases). This CDR3 comprises 16 residues. CDR1 and CDR2 (germline): SEHNR, FQNEAQ (reference sequence). CDR3 sequence (DNA): TGTGCCAGCAGCCCCGGACAGAGCAATTACCAGGAGACCCAGTACTTC. Residues: CASSPGQSNYQETQYF.

The genes are TRBV7-9 and TRBJ1-4, with D tentatively TRBD1 (6 bases). Per germline, CDR1 SEHNR and CDR2 FQNEAQ (reference sequence). The CDR3 loop spans 15 amino acids. V was pared by 5 bases and J by 6 bases, with 16 bases between. The CDR3: CASSPTGRSDEKLFF. The DNA for the CDR3 is TGTGCCAGCAGCCCAACAGGGCGGTCGGATGAAAAACTGTTTTTT.

This clone appeared a single time. The V gene is TRBV7-8, the J gene TRBJ2-7, with TRBD1 matching over 8 bases. The CDR3 has 14 residues. The V and J ends lost 5 bases and 2 bases, in that order; junction bases with no gene match: 5. The germline V gene has CDR1 SGHVS and CDR2 FQNEAQ. CDR3 DNA sequence: TGTGCCAGCAGCATGACAGGGGTAACCTACGAGCAGTACTTC. It is translated as CASSMTGVTYEQYF.

This clone was observed a single time. This chain uses TRBV5-6 with TRBJ2-3; D call uncertain. Per germline, CDR1 SGHDT and CDR2 YYEEEE. V gave up 0 bases and J gave up 2 bases, with 4 bases separating them. The CDR3 runs to 13 residues. CDR3 residues: CASSLGTTDTQYF. The CDR3 coding sequence is TGTGCCAGCAGCTTGGGCACCACAGATACGCAGTATTTT.

This clone was picked up a small number of times. The gene calls are TRBV7-9 and TRBJ1-2; the match to TRBD1 covers 7 bases. With 4 bases clipped from V and 1 base from J, the junction kept 6 bases outside the gene matches. This CDR3 has 15 amino acids. Germline values: CDR1 SEHNR, CDR2 FQNEAQ (reference sequence). The CDR3 spells CASSYDRAYNYGYTF. CDR3 bases: TGTGCCAGCAGCTACGACAGGGCTTATAACTATGGCTACACCTTC.

This chain uses TRBV29-1 with TRBJ1-2, with 7 bases that match TRBD1. From germline, CDR1 is SQVTM and CDR2 ANQGSEA. The CDR3 has 13 amino acids. V was clipped by 5 bases and J by 3 bases; unmatched bases: 6. The CDR3 region has the DNA TGCAGCGTTCAGGGGGGCGCGGACTATGGCTACACCTTC. This encodes CSVQGGADYGYTF.

This chain uses TRBV21-1 with TRBJ1-3; the table's D call, TRBD1, has no DNA check behind it. TRBV21-1 is a pseudogene. The CDR3 sequence is 18 residues long. The CDR3 region is CASSNIGTGPYRGNTIYF. The CDR3 nucleotides are TGTGCCAGCAGCAATATCGGGACAGGCCCCTATAGAGGAAACACCATATATTTT.